Following are 9 T cell receptor beta chains from one sample sequenced in a study of tumor-infiltrating lymphocytes in primary liver carcinoma. Using a constant-region primer together with ProtoScript II reverse transcriptase, TCR beta cDNA was made from about 490 ng of total RNA. Three nested multiplex PCR rounds, a slightly modified ARM-PCR method, built the TCR beta libraries. For approximately 11 cycles apiece, the opening two PCR rounds ran with TRBV1-TRBV30 forward primers and a C-beta reverse primer. One entry per CDR3 protein results from TCRdb running MiXCR on the multiplex PCR reads. The data contain some 100,000 distinct CDR3 sequences, under 70% of them seen just once; the ten biggest clones take up 9% to 15%. Unsorted bulk tissue, about 19-32 mg of it, served as the source for co-extraction of RNA and DNA. The specimen sequenced was liver tumor tissue from sampling region 2. Noted subset: tumor region T2, inferior pole. The source is a woman in her fifties or sixties with primary liver carcinoma and hepatitis B virus infection.

The rearrangement links TRBV19 to TRBJ1-2; no reliable D call. This CDR3 spans 15 amino acids. V gave up 2 bases and J gave up 4 bases, with 14 bases separating them. Germline assignment: CDR1 LNHDA and CDR2 SQIVND (reference sequence). The CDR3 sequence: CASSIPRTGLYGYTF. The CDR3 DNA reads TGTGCCAGTAGTATACCCAGGACTGGCCTCTATGGCTACACCTTC.

The gene calls are TRBV4-1 and TRBJ2-7, with TRBD2 matching over 15 bases. The CDR3 extends over 21 amino acids. J gave up 4 bases and V 4 bases, and 20 bases lay outside the gene matches. CDR1 and CDR2 (germline): MGHRA, YSYEKL. CDR3 sequence (DNA): TGCGCCAGCAGCCCCTCTTCTAACAGGGGACTAGCGGGAGGTGGTGATTACGAGCAGTACTTC. Translation gives CASSPSSNRGLAGGGDYEQYF.

As concerns this clonotype: Being one base from a much bigger clone, this may be a read error. The rearrangement joins TRBV28 to TRBJ1-4; unclear D gene. This CDR3 contains 12 residues. Germline V CDR1 and CDR2: MDHEN, SYDVKM. Here the CDR3 DNA reads TGTGTCAGCAGCCACCCCGGTGAAAAACTGTTTTTT. It yields the protein CVSSHPGEKLFF.

In the case of this clonotype: Since the CDR3 does not end with the conserved phenylalanine or tryptophan, this likely comes from a read error. It is unclear where the CDR3 begins or ends on the DNA, so no DNA is shown, and the CDR3 is as TCRdb lists it. The chain combines TRBV7-9 with TRBJ1-2; the table's D gene call, TRBD1, was not cross checked with the DNA. The germline gives CDR1 SEHNR, CDR2 FQNEAQ (reference sequence). The CDR3 spans 15 residues, counting both ends. The CDR3 sequence is CASSLGMEGASGYAL.

Note on this clonotype: Sequence at one end of the junction differs from germline and may be a read error. This chain uses TRBV7-9 with TRBJ2-2; 7 nucleotides line up with TRBD2. This CDR3 comprises 15 residues. Germline CDR1 and CDR2: SEHNR and FQNEAQ (reference sequence). CDR3 protein: CTSSPFGGNTWELFF. In nucleotides, the CDR3 is TGTACCAGCAGCCCTTTCGGGGGGAACACCTGGGAGCTGTTTTTT.

This clonotype was observed at least ten times. The germline gene is not matched at one end of the junction; a read error may be the cause. The rearrangement uses TRBV7-7 and TRBJ2-3; 8 positions agree with TRBD1. Germline CDR1 SSHAT, CDR2 FNYEAQ (reference sequence). CDR3 length: 16 residues. In nucleotides, the CDR3 is TGTGCTAGCAGCTTAGGGGCAGGGGGCCGGATAGATACGCAGTATTTT. Its translation is CASSLGAGGRIDTQYF.

A word on this clonotype: A read error may produce the germline difference seen at one junction end. This rearrangement joins TRBV12-3 or TRBV12-4 to TRBJ2-1; D uncertain. The CDR3 extends over 13 amino acids. In DNA form, the CDR3 reads TGTGCCAACAGTTTCAGCCGAGACAATGAGCAGTTCTTC. It specifies CANSFSRDNEQFF.

The chain links TRBV7-9 to TRBJ2-4; D is unresolved. This CDR3 has 12 amino acids. Germline loops: CDR1 SEHNR, CDR2 FQNEAQ (reference sequence). V was cut by 6 bases and J by 9 bases, with 12 bases left in between. CDR3 in DNA: TGTGCCAGCAGTTTCTCAGGAAGCATTCAGTACTTC. Its translation: CASSFSGSIQYF. The whole variable domain, remainder taken from reference TRBV7-9 and TRBJ2-4, is DTGVSQNPRHKITKRGQNVTFRCDPISEHNRLYWYRQTLGQGPEFLTYFQNEAQLEKSRLLSDRFSAERPKGSFSTLEIQRTEQGDSAMYLCASSFSGSIQYFGAGTRLSVL.

The chain combines TRBV7-8 with TRBJ2-3, with TRBD1 matching 10 bases. The V and J ends lost 9 bases and 4 bases, in that order; junction bases with no gene match: 13. Per germline, CDR1 SGHVS and CDR2 FQNEAQ. The CDR3 loop spans 16 amino acids. CDR3 protein: CARSPSGTGVPDTQYF. The CDR3 DNA reads as TGTGCCAGGAGTCCATCCGGGACAGGGGTTCCAGATACGCAGTATTTT.